These 13 T cell receptor beta chains were sequenced from one sample in a study of T-cell memory formation after mild COVID-19. TCRdb redid the calling of the 5' RACE reads with MiXCR, one entry per CDR3 protein. The sample records roughly 560,000 distinct CDR3 sequences, roughly 20% being singletons. What was sequenced was PBMCs or a T cell subset sorted from them (not recorded which). The receptors shown here come from an adult woman who had mild COVID-19 (a few samples of this study predate the infection). Cell type and time point are not known.

This clonotype was detected a few times. This chain uses TRBV25-1 with TRBJ1-4; TRBD1 aligns across 12 bases. V lost 4 bases and J lost 8; bases outside the gene matches: 5. Germline loops: CDR1 MGHDK, CDR2 SYGVNS. The CDR3 totals 15 residues. The CDR3 sequence is CASSARDRGHEKLFF. The CDR3 region has the DNA TGTGCCAGCAGTGCTCGGGACAGGGGGCACGAAAAACTGTTTTTT.

This clonotype occurred a few times. The chain couples TRBV4-1 to TRBJ2-7, with a weak D call TRBD1 (6 bases). The ends were cut back, 4 bases at V and 4 bases at J, with 11 bases in the middle. CDR1 is MGHRA, CDR2 YSYEKL, per germline. The CDR3 sequence is 13 residues long. The CDR3 spells CASSLEQGYEQYF. The CDR3 bases are TGCGCCAGCAGCCTGGAACAGGGATACGAGCAGTACTTC.

The chain has TRBV6-2 or TRBV6-3 and TRBJ2-3; 7 bases are shared with TRBD2. Trimming took 5 bases from V and 2 from J; bases not matched to a gene: 4. CDR3 size: 14 residues. Germline CDR1 MNHEY, CDR2 SVGEGT. CDR3 nucleotide sequence: TGTGCCAGCAGTCGTACTAGCGCCACAGATACGCAGTATTTT. It encodes CASSRTSATDTQYF.

The table lists this clonotype with a few counts. The genes are TRBV6-5 and TRBJ2-7, with 7 bases that match TRBD2. This CDR3 is 16 amino acids long. Germline CDR1 MNHEY, CDR2 SVGAGI. V dropped 5 bases and J dropped 1; count of bases not matched to a gene: 11. Here the CDR3 reads CASSPRGVQGSYEQYF. DNA of the CDR3: TGTGCCAGCAGTCCTCGGGGGGTCCAGGGTTCCTACGAGCAGTACTTC.

The V and J genes are TRBV24-1 and TRBJ2-3; 14 nucleotides align to TRBD2. The CDR3 length is 16 residues. Germline trimming cut 7 bases from V and 6 bases from J; bases unmatched to any gene: 8. Germline values: CDR1 KGHDR, CDR2 SFDVKD. CDR3 in DNA: TGTGCCACCAGCCTGACTAGCGGGAGGGCCGGTGATACGCAGTATTTT. Encoded protein: CATSLTSGRAGDTQYF.

The rearrangement links TRBV27 to TRBJ2-7; D not resolved. Germline CDR1 MNHEY, CDR2 SMNVEV (reference sequence). The CDR3 runs 14 residues. Trimming removed 5 bases from V and 2 bases from J, with 13 bases in between. The CDR3 is CASSPTDGTYEQYF. CDR3 sequence (DNA): TGTGCCAGCAGTCCAACGGACGGAACCTACGAGCAGTACTTC.

The table lists this clonotype with a few counts. The chain links TRBV14 to TRBJ2-7, with D uncertain. Per the germline V gene, CDR1 is SGHDN and CDR2 is FVKESK. The CDR3 totals 13 residues. Trimming removed 2 bases at V and 3 bases at J, with 8 bases between. CDR3 sequence (DNA): TGTGCCAGCAGCCAATTATCGTTCTACGAGCAGTACTTC. It yields the protein CASSQLSFYEQYF.

There are a few counts of this clonotype. The V and J genes are TRBV6-2 or TRBV6-3 and TRBJ1-2; 7 positions agree with TRBD1. The CDR3 has 14 residues. Germline V gene sequence: CDR1 MNHEY, CDR2 SVGEGT. J gave up 10 bases and V 0 bases, and 8 bases lay outside the gene matches. This CDR3 reads CASSYSPGTDNYTF. For the CDR3, the DNA is TGTGCCAGCAGTTACTCCCCCGGGACAGATAACTACACCTTC.

The table lists this clonotype with a few counts. The V gene is TRBV18, the J gene TRBJ1-1, with no clear D. V lost 1 base and J lost 1, with 7 bases in between. CDR1 and CDR2 (germline): KGHSH, LQKENI. The CDR3 has 14 amino acids. CDR3 nucleotides: TGTGCCAGCTCACCACAGGAACAGAACACTGAAGCTTTCTTT. It encodes CASSPQEQNTEAFF.

This clonotype was detected a few times. J is TRBJ2-3 and V is TRBV5-1; D might be TRBD2 (5 bases). V lost 4 bases and J 2 bases, leaving 17 bases between the germline ends. This CDR3 comprises 16 residues. Germline-derived CDR1 and CDR2 are SGHRS and YFSETQ. The chain's CDR3 is CASSRSLIGVTDTQYF. The CDR3 coding sequence is TGCGCCAGCAGCCGATCCCTGATCGGGGTCACAGATACGCAGTATTTT.

This clonotype occurred a few times. The V call is TRBV20-1, the J call TRBJ2-1, with D possibly TRBD2 on 6 matching bases. Germline V lookup: CDR1 DFQATT, CDR2 SNEGSKA (reference sequence). The CDR3 runs to 14 residues. V dropped 5 bases and J dropped 3 bases, with 14 bases sitting between them. The CDR3 is CSAARLEFYNEQFF. Written as DNA, the CDR3 is TGCAGTGCTGCGCGACTAGAGTTCTACAATGAGCAGTTCTTC.

The gene calls are TRBV7-9 and TRBJ1-2; TRBD1 agrees at 8 bases. With 7 bases clipped from V and 8 bases from J, the junction kept 12 bases outside the gene matches. This CDR3 region has 14 residues. Germline V gene lookup returns CDR1 SEHNR and CDR2 FQNEAQ (reference sequence). The DNA for the CDR3 is TGTGCCAGCAACCCGGGACAGGTACAGAGCGGCTACACCTTC. The encoded protein is CASNPGQVQSGYTF.

There are a few counts of this clonotype. The chain employs TRBV21-1 and TRBJ1-1. TRBV21-1 is a recognized pseudogene. The CDR3 is 17 residues long. For the CDR3, the DNA is TGTGCCAGCAGCAAAGGGCCCAGGAGGGGAAGGAACACTGAAGCTTTCTTT. Its translation: CASSKGPRRGRNTEAFF.